This T cell receptor (beta chain) emerged from a study of blood T cell repertoires in COVID-19. Participant ages covered roughly 18 to 89 years across around 22 US areas. Assignments of participants to cohorts depended upon their own reported clinical history. Repertoires were generated with immunoSEQ multiplex PCR, while TCRdb's copy carries only in-frame clones and drops some. Among roughly 330,000 clones listed, nearly 90% were seen once. This CDR3 is built from 11 residues. Deletions cut 4 bases from V and 4 bases from J, with 7 bases between. CDR1 is GTSNPN, CDR2 SVGIG, per germline (reference sequence).

Input material: PBMCs or T cells enriched from blood (not recorded which). V is TRBV30 and J is TRBJ2-5; no clear D gene. The clonotype comes from a woman in her 30s who had recovered from COVID-19. The CDR3 is CAWKVRETQYF. CDR3 DNA sequence: TGTGCCTGGAAAGTTAGAGAGACCCAGTACTTC. Combining the CDR3 with reference TRBV30 and TRBJ2-5 gives the whole variable domain SQTIHQWPATLVQPVGSPLSLECTVEGTSNPNLYWYRQAAGRGLQLLFYSVGIGQISSEVPQNLSASRPQDRQFILSSKKLLLSDSGFYLCAWKVRETQYFGPGTRLLVL.